These 31 T cell receptor beta chains originate from one sample sequenced in a study of molecular identifiers for immune sequencing clone quantification. TCRdb analysed the PCR reads with MiXCR anew, one entry per CDR3 protein. The sample contains 460,000 or so distinct CDR3 sequences, about 25% of which appear only once. Sample: naive CD8+ T cells from blood, with Jurkat cell RNA spiked in. Subset defined: FACS-sorted CD8+CD4-CCR7+CD45RA+ naive T cells. The source is a human donor in good health. Some libraries in this study had Jurkat cell RNA spiked in.

This clonotype was seen repeatedly, ten times or more. The rearrangement uses TRBV2 and TRBJ2-3; D is unclear. Germline V gene sequence: CDR1 SNHLY, CDR2 FYNNEI. The ends were cut back, 6 bases at V and 2 bases at J, with 6 bases in the middle. The CDR3 length is 12 residues. This CDR3 reads CASRAYTDTQYF. The CDR3 nucleotides read TGTGCCAGCAGGGCCTACACAGATACGCAGTATTTT.

This clonotype showed up just a few times. This rearrangement joins TRBV2 to TRBJ2-2; D unclear. Between the trimmed V and J ends, which lost 4 bases and 3 bases, there was a span of 9 bases. This CDR3 is 14 amino acids long. Germline CDR1 is SNHLY and CDR2 is FYNNEI. CDR3 region: CASSGNSYTGELFF. CDR3 DNA: TGTGCCAGCAGTGGCAACAGCTACACCGGGGAGCTGTTTTTT.

The chain uses TRBV5-1 and TRBJ2-5; D could derive from TRBD1 or TRBD2 (5 bases each). Germline-derived CDR1 and CDR2 are SGHRS and YFSETQ. V lost 10 bases, J lost 4 bases, and 23 bases lay in between. CDR3 size: 15 residues. The CDR3, as DNA: TGCGCCGGTAGCTTGGAAGCGGCAACAGGAGAGACCCAGTACTTC. Its protein product is CAGSLEAATGETQYF. The whole variable domain, filled in from reference TRBV5-1 and TRBJ2-5, reads KAGVTQTPRYLIKTRGQQVTLSCSPISGHRSVSWYQQTPGQGLQFLFEYFSETQRNKGNFPGRFSGRQFSNSRSEMNVSTLELGDSALYLCAGSLEAATGETQYFGPGTRLLVL.

At least ten counts were recorded for this clonotype. The chain carries TRBV20-1 and TRBJ2-2, with D perhaps TRBD2 (6 bases). This CDR3 comprises 13 residues. CDR1 DFQATT and CDR2 SNEGSKA come from the germline V gene (reference sequence). Trimming left V 6 bases short and J 4 bases short, with 12 bases between. The CDR3 DNA sequence: TGCAGTGCCCCTGGGGGGAGCACCGGGGAGCTGTTTTTT. It encodes CSAPGGSTGELFF.

At least ten counts were recorded for this clonotype. The rearrangement links TRBV7-9 to TRBJ2-3; 9 bases fit TRBD2. Unmatched junction bases numbered 7, after V lost 2 bases and J lost 4 bases. There are 16 residues in the CDR3. CDR1 is SEHNR and CDR2 is FQNEAQ in the germline V gene (reference sequence). The CDR3 nucleotides are TGTGCCAGCAGCTTAATATTAGCGGGAGACGCAGATACGCAGTATTTT. It specifies CASSLILAGDADTQYF. The full variable domain, in which reference TRBV7-9 and TRBJ2-3 provide the parts outside the CDR3, is DTGVSQNPRHKITKRGQNVTFRCDPISEHNRLYWYRQTLGQGPEFLTYFQNEAQLEKSRLLSDRFSAERPKGSFSTLEIQRTEQGDSAMYLCASSLILAGDADTQYFGPGTRLTVL.

This clonotype was recorded at least ten times. The chain has TRBV7-9 and TRBJ2-7; 9 bases line up with TRBD2. Trimming removed 5 bases from V and 3 bases from J; junction bases left unmatched: 8. The CDR3 is 15 amino acids. CDR1 is SEHNR and CDR2 is FQNEAQ in the germline V gene (reference sequence). The CDR3 nucleotides are TGTGCCAGCAGCCAGGGGCCTAGCGGGAACTACGAGCAGTACTTC. This codes for CASSQGPSGNYEQYF.

The table lists this clonotype with many counts. The genes are TRBV7-9 and TRBJ2-3; D not certain. Germline loops: CDR1 SEHNR, CDR2 FQNEAQ (reference sequence). This CDR3 comprises 12 residues. V dropped 7 bases and J dropped 6 bases, with 11 bases sitting between them. CDR3 sequence reads: CASTTISDTQYF. The CDR3 DNA follows: TGTGCCAGCACCACCATCAGCGATACGCAGTATTTT.

The chain joins TRBV10-2 to TRBJ2-5; D gene unclear. Germline values: CDR1 WSHSY, CDR2 SAAADI. The CDR3 is 10 residues long. Trimming removed 3 bases at V and 7 bases at J, with 3 bases between. The CDR3 nucleotides are TGCGCCAGCAGTGATGGGACCCAGTACTTC. This sequence encodes CASSDGTQYF.

V and J are TRBV5-1 and TRBJ2-7; maybe TRBD2 (6 bases). In germline, CDR1 is SGHRS, CDR2 YFSETQ. The CDR3 is made up of 14 amino acids. The ends were cut back, 2 bases at V and 4 bases at J, with 13 bases in the middle. DNA of the CDR3: TGCGCCAGCAGCTTCAGCTGGGGGACTTACGAGCAGTACTTC. Residues: CASSFSWGTYEQYF.

This rearrangement joins TRBV7-8 to TRBJ1-1; the match to TRBD1 covers 10 bases. CDR3 length: 15 residues. Germline V gene data show CDR1 as SGHVS and CDR2 as FQNEAQ. J gave up 6 bases and V 5 bases, and 9 bases lay outside the gene matches. CDR3 nucleotides: TGTGCCAGCAGCGCTACTAGGGGGACAGGGGCTGAAGCTTTCTTT. Translation gives CASSATRGTGAEAFF.

There are many counts of this clonotype. This sequence joins TRBV7-6 and TRBJ2-6; D may be TRBD1 (6 bases). The CDR3 runs 20 residues. From germline, CDR1 is SGHVS and CDR2 FNYEAQ. Between the trimmed V and J ends, which lost 4 bases and 0 bases, there was a span of 22 bases. This chain's CDR3 is CASSSSYSKQGPSGANVLTF. DNA of the CDR3: TGTGCCAGCAGCTCATCATACTCTAAACAGGGCCCCTCTGGGGCCAACGTCCTGACTTTC.

This clonotype occurred a few times. The CDR3 protein is CASRTTEYSNQPQHF. CDR3 in DNA: TGTGCCAGCAGGACGACAGAATATAGCAATCAGCCCCAGCATTTT. The rearrangement uses TRBV6-2 or TRBV6-3 and TRBJ1-5; tentative D call: TRBD1 (5 bases). The CDR3 sequence is 15 residues long. With 6 bases removed from V and 0 bases from J, the gap between germline ends came to 12 bases. Germline-derived CDR1 and CDR2 are MNHEY and SVGEGT.

This clonotype was counted ten times or more. Sequence at one end of the junction differs from germline and may be a read error. The V and J genes are TRBV4-1 and TRBJ2-7, with D perhaps matching TRBD1 or TRBD2 (5 bases each). The germline V gene has CDR1 MGHRA and CDR2 YSYEKL. The CDR3 is 13 amino acids. CDR3 protein: CASSQDGTYEQYF. The CDR3 DNA reads TGTGCCAGCAGCCAAGACGGGACGTACGAGCAGTACTTC.

This clonotype was observed a handful of times. The V call is TRBV20-1, the J call TRBJ1-1; 11 bases map to TRBD1. Germline V gene sequence: CDR1 DFQATT, CDR2 SNEGSKA (reference sequence). The CDR3 sequence is 14 residues long. With V trimmed by 2 bases and J by 6 bases, 5 bases remained unmatched. The CDR3 DNA follows: TGCAGTGCTAGATGGGACAGGGGGGTTCCTGAAGCTTTCTTT. Protein product: CSARWDRGVPEAFF.

On this clonotype itself: This may be a read error: a much more frequent sequence differs by one nucleotide. The chain joins TRBV9 to TRBJ2-3, with 8 positions matching TRBD1. The CDR3 contains 14 residues. From germline, CDR1 is SGDLS and CDR2 YYNGEE. CDR3 DNA: TGTACCAGCAGCCGGGACAGGTTGGCAGATACGCAGTATTTT. Protein: CTSSRDRLADTQYF.

With regard to this clonotype: Compared with germline, one end of the junction differs, possibly owing to a read error. The chain recombines TRBV28 with TRBJ2-5; D is undetermined. The CDR3 contains 15 residues. Germline-derived CDR1 and CDR2 are MDHEN and SYDVKM. As DNA, the CDR3 is TGTGTCAGCAGTTTATTTGCCGGACGCAGGGAGACCCAGTACTTC. This codes for CVSSLFAGRRETQYF.

Turning to this clonotype: A much larger clone sits a single nucleotide away, making a read error possible. The genes are TRBV7-9 and TRBJ1-1, with D hard to call. The CDR3 runs to 16 residues. CDR1 and CDR2 (germline): SEHNR, FQNEAQ (reference sequence). Trimming stripped 7 bases from V and 4 bases from J, with 22 bases between. Here the CDR3 reads CASTRDSSGGATEAFF. As DNA, the CDR3 is TGTGCCAGCACCCGAGATAGCTCAGGCGGAGCCACTGAAGCTTTCTTT.

About this clonotype itself: The junction and the germline gene differ at one end; a read error may be behind it. The chain joins TRBV4-1 to TRBJ2-1, with 10 bases matching TRBD2. Germline loops: CDR1 MGHRA, CDR2 YSYEKL. The CDR3 totals 16 residues. The CDR3 DNA is TGCGCCCGCAGCCAAGAATGGGGACTAGCGCTAGACCGGAGGTTCTTC. It codes for CARSQEWGLALDRRFF.

The table lists this clonotype with a few counts. The rearrangement uses TRBV20-1 and TRBJ1-1; 9 bases match TRBD1. V gave up 4 bases and J gave up 3 bases; unmatched junction bases: 9. The CDR3 is 15 residues long. From germline, CDR1 is DFQATT and CDR2 SNEGSKA (reference sequence). The CDR3 DNA is TGCAGTGCTACCCTCCGGGACAGGGCTGACACTGAAGCTTTCTTT. Protein product: CSATLRDRADTEAFF.

In this sample, this clonotype turned up a few times. The rearrangement links TRBV7-8 to TRBJ2-6; D uncertain. The CDR3 runs to 13 residues. From germline, CDR1 is SGHVS and CDR2 FQNEAQ. V lost 2 bases and J lost 6, with 5 bases in between. This CDR3 is CASSLYAANVLTF. DNA for the CDR3: TGTGCCAGCAGCTTATATGCGGCCAACGTCCTGACTTTC.

This clonotype was detected many times. The chain employs TRBV12-3 or TRBV12-4 and TRBJ2-2; D is perhaps TRBD2 (5 bases). The CDR3 runs 15 residues. Trimming took off 2 bases at V and 4 bases at J, with 11 bases between the two ends. This CDR3 is CASSLSELATGELFF. The DNA for the CDR3 is TGTGCCAGCAGTTTATCTGAGCTAGCCACCGGGGAGCTGTTTTTT.

The chain recombines TRBV6-1 with TRBJ2-1; 8 bases map to TRBD2. CDR3 length: 17 amino acids. V trimming: 2 bases; J trimming: 6 bases; junction bases outside the gene matches: 12. Germline V gene sequence: CDR1 MNHNS, CDR2 SASEGT. CDR3 sequence (DNA): TGTGCCAGCAGTGAACCCCCAGCGGGAGATCTGGTCAATGAGCAGTTCTTC. Translating it yields CASSEPPAGDLVNEQFF.

The table lists this clonotype with a count of one. This rearrangement joins TRBV27 to TRBJ2-7; maybe TRBD2 (6 bases). The CDR3 has 16 residues. Trimming removed 5 bases at V and 4 bases at J, with 21 bases between. CDR1 is MNHEY and CDR2 is SMNVEV in the germline V gene (reference sequence). The CDR3 loop is CASSLTRDSFRYEQYF. CDR3 sequence (DNA): TGTGCCAGCAGTCTGACCCGGGACTCGTTTCGGTACGAGCAGTACTTC.

There are a few counts of this clonotype. The rearrangement joins TRBV4-3 to TRBJ2-1; 13 bases match TRBD2. The CDR3 loop spans 16 amino acids. Germline lookup yields CDR1 LGHNA and CDR2 YSLEER. V shed 1 base and J 8 bases; nucleotides not matched to a gene: 5. The CDR3 loop is CASSQGTSGRYYEQFF. CDR3 nucleotides: TGCGCCAGCAGCCAAGGGACTAGCGGGAGATATTATGAGCAGTTCTTC.

This clonotype turned up a few times. This chain joins TRBV25-1 and TRBJ1-1; unclear D gene. The CDR3 totals 15 residues. Trimming removed 5 bases from V and 0 bases from J, with 13 bases in between. Per germline, CDR1 MGHDK and CDR2 SYGVNS. The CDR3 DNA follows: TGTGCCAGCAGTCGAAGGTATGGGATGAACACTGAAGCTTTCTTT. It yields the protein CASSRRYGMNTEAFF. The full variable domain, its missing parts supplied by reference TRBV25-1 and TRBJ1-1, is EADIYQTPRYLVIGTGKKITLECSQTMGHDKMYWYQQDPGMELHLIHYSYGVNSTEKGDLSSESTVSRIRTEHFPLTLESARPSHTSQYLCASSRRYGMNTEAFFGQGTRLTVV.

The chain uses TRBV4-1 and TRBJ2-2; 9 bases are a match to TRBD2. Germline assignment: CDR1 MGHRA and CDR2 YSYEKL. The CDR3 extends over 17 amino acids. The V gene end was trimmed by 1 base and the J gene end by 0 bases; junction bases not matched to a gene: 3. In DNA form, the CDR3 reads TGCGCCAGCAGCCAAGTGCTAGCGGGAACGAACACCGGGGAGCTGTTTTTT. Its protein product is CASSQVLAGTNTGELFF.

About this clonotype: The junction departs from the called germline gene at one end, perhaps through a read error. V and J are TRBV28 and TRBJ1-6; TRBD1 matches 10 bases. Per the germline V gene, CDR1 is MDHEN and CDR2 is SYDVKM. The CDR3 contains 18 residues. The CDR3 loop is CARSPARFDRGLNSPLHF. In DNA, the CDR3 is TGTGCCCGCAGTCCTGCAAGATTCGACAGGGGGCTTAATTCACCCCTCCACTTT.

This rearrangement joins TRBV4-3 to TRBJ1-5; a possible D gene is TRBD1 (6 bases). CDR3 length: 17 amino acids. Germline values: CDR1 LGHNA, CDR2 YSLEER. Trimming removed 0 bases from V and 5 bases from J, with 17 bases in between. The chain's CDR3 is CASSQEARGRVDQPQHF. CDR3 in DNA: TGCGCCAGCAGCCAAGAGGCAAGGGGGAGGGTTGATCAGCCCCAGCATTTT.

The CDR3 is CASSYSNVGREFAQPQHF. In DNA form, the CDR3 reads TGTGCCAGCAGTTACTCGAATGTGGGCAGGGAATTTGCTCAGCCCCAGCATTTT. This chain links TRBV6-6 with TRBJ1-5; possibly TRBD1 for D (5 bases). The CDR3 is 18 amino acids. Trimming shortened V by 0 bases and J by 6 bases, and 21 bases separated the two germline ends. The V gene's germline CDR1 is MNHNY and CDR2 SVGAGI (reference sequence).

The chain is built from TRBV19 and TRBJ2-7; D remains unclear. Germline V CDR1 and CDR2: LNHDA, SQIVND (reference sequence). This CDR3 contains 14 residues. The V end was cut by 3 bases, the J end by 3 bases, with 12 bases between. CDR3 protein: CASSINPASYEQYF. CDR3 bases: TGTGCCAGTAGTATTAACCCGGCCAGCTACGAGCAGTACTTC. Drawing the rest from reference TRBV19 and TRBJ2-7, the complete variable domain is DGGITQSPKYLFRKEGQNVTLSCEQNLNHDAMYWYRQDPGQGLRLIYYSQIVNDFQKGDIAEGYSVSREKKESFPLTVTSAQKNPTAFYLCASSINPASYEQYFGPGTRLTVT.

This clonotype was observed a few times. The V gene is TRBV27, the J gene TRBJ2-7, with 10 nucleotides matching TRBD1. Germline lookup yields CDR1 MNHEY and CDR2 SMNVEV (reference sequence). V trimming: 6 bases; J trimming: 6 bases; junction bases outside the gene matches: 11. The CDR3 length is 15 residues. CDR3 nucleotides: TGTGCCAGCAGCCTCTCCGGGACAGGGGTGCTCGAGCAGTACTTC. It specifies CASSLSGTGVLEQYF.